The 29 T cell receptor beta chains reported below all come from one sample, sequenced in a study of T cell responses to AZD1222 COVID-19 vaccine. TCRdb keeps only in-frame clones here, not all; method: immunoSEQ multiplex PCR. The sample shows about 150,000 clones, roughly 88% of them seen only once. Here the sequenced sample was peripheral blood, taken on day 0 of AZD1222 vaccination. The source is an adult in good health.

The chain links TRBV29-1 to TRBJ1-5; D not resolved. V shed 4 bases and J shed 6 bases, with 22 bases lying between them. Germline CDR1 SQVTM, CDR2 ANQGSEA. This CDR3 spans 16 amino acids. DNA of the CDR3: TGCAGCGTTGTCCCCCCCCGTATGGGAGTGGTTCAGCCCCAGCATTTT. Amino acids: CSVVPPRMGVVQPQHF.

V gene TRBV11-2 combines with J gene TRBJ1-2, with 8 positions matching TRBD1. CDR3 length: 15 amino acids. V shed 1 base and J 7 bases; nucleotides not matched to a gene: 8. Germline V lookup: CDR1 SGHAT, CDR2 FQNNGV. CDR3 sequence reads: CASSLAGTGGVGYTF. Written as DNA, the CDR3 is TGTGCCAGCAGCTTAGCTGGGACAGGAGGCGTTGGCTACACCTTC.

This clone occurred once. This chain joins TRBV25-1 and TRBJ2-7, with TRBD2 matching over 8 bases. With 5 bases clipped from V and 6 bases from J, the junction kept 12 bases outside the gene matches. The CDR3 loop spans 15 amino acids. The germline CDR1 and CDR2 sequences are MGHDK and SYGVNS. This CDR3 is CASSLGWSGGIEQYF. The CDR3 DNA follows: TGTGCCAGCAGTTTGGGATGGAGCGGGGGTATCGAGCAGTACTTC.

This clone was detected only once. This chain joins TRBV15 and TRBJ1-1; D is unresolved. The CDR3 sequence is 14 residues long. The V gene lost 4 bases and the J gene lost 0 bases, with 9 bases spanning the gap. Germline values: CDR1 LNHNV, CDR2 YYDKDF (reference sequence). The chain's CDR3 is CATSKTRMNTEAFF. CDR3 in DNA: TGTGCCACCAGCAAAACAAGGATGAACACTGAAGCTTTCTTT.

This chain uses TRBV5-6 with TRBJ2-4; D may correspond to TRBD1 or TRBD2 (5 bases each). There are 16 residues in the CDR3. V lost 2 bases to trimming and J lost 2 bases, with 14 bases between them. CDR1 is SGHDT, CDR2 YYEEEE, per germline. In DNA, the CDR3 is TGTGCCAGCAGCTTAGGAGAGGGGCCACCCAAAAACATTCAGTACTTC. Translated, it gives CASSLGEGPPKNIQYF.

The chain combines TRBV9 with TRBJ2-2, with D perhaps being TRBD1 or TRBD2 (5 bases each). From germline, CDR1 is SGDLS and CDR2 YYNGEE. This CDR3 has 19 amino acids. V was cut by 0 bases and J by 5 bases, with 23 bases left in between. The chain's CDR3 is CASSVGFLGPRWGTGELFF. The DNA for the CDR3 is TGTGCCAGCAGCGTAGGGTTTTTAGGCCCACGGTGGGGGACCGGGGAGCTGTTTTTT.

The chain recombines TRBV9 with TRBJ1-4, with 9 bases aligning to TRBD1. CDR3 length equals 15 residues. Germline CDR1 reads SGDLS; CDR2 reads YYNGEE. Trimming removed 4 bases from V and 5 bases from J; junction bases left unmatched: 6. CDR3 protein: CASSTWDRVNEKLFF. In nucleotides, the CDR3 is TGTGCCAGCAGCACCTGGGACAGGGTGAATGAAAAACTGTTTTTT. Complete variable domain (other parts from reference TRBV9 and TRBJ1-4): DSGVTQTPKHLITATGQRVTLRCSPRSGDLSVYWYQQSLDQGLQFLIQYYNGEERAKGNILERFSAQQFPDLHSELNLSSLELGDSALYFCASSTWDRVNEKLFFGSGTQLSVL.

The V call is TRBV2, the J call TRBJ1-5; no clear D gene. The V end was cut by 2 bases, the J end by 0 bases, with 8 bases between. This CDR3 is built from 15 residues. From germline, CDR1 is SNHLY and CDR2 FYNNEI. The DNA of the CDR3 is TGTGCCAGCAGTGAACGGAATCTTAGCAATCAGCCCCAGCATTTT. Translated, it gives CASSERNLSNQPQHF.

This rearrangement joins TRBV10-2 to TRBJ1-4, with D possibly matching TRBD1 (6 bases). V was cut by 3 bases and J by 2 bases, with 10 bases left in between. CDR3 size: 15 residues. Germline V CDR1 and CDR2: WSHSY, SAAADI. The CDR3 bases are TGCGCCAGCAGTGAATCAGGGGCGACTAATGAAAAACTGTTTTTT. Translating gives CASSESGATNEKLFF.

The rearrangement links TRBV4-1 to TRBJ2-7, with a weak D call TRBD2 (6 bases). Germline values: CDR1 MGHRA, CDR2 YSYEKL. The CDR3 runs to 13 residues. Trimming removed 2 bases from V and 5 bases from J, with 10 bases in between. CDR3: CASSQRSGDEQYF. The CDR3 coding sequence is TGCGCCAGCAGCCAAAGATCGGGGGACGAGCAGTACTTC.

The V call is TRBV9, the J call TRBJ2-1; D is uncertain. The CDR3 contains 14 residues. Deletions cut 4 bases from V and 3 bases from J, with 11 bases between. Per the germline V gene, CDR1 is SGDLS and CDR2 is YYNGEE. The CDR3 spells CASSPRAYYNEQFF. The CDR3 DNA is TGTGCCAGCAGCCCTCGGGCTTACTACAATGAGCAGTTCTTC.

The V call is TRBV6-1, the J call TRBJ1-1; the D gene is possibly TRBD1 (5 bases). V was clipped by 3 bases and J by 6 bases, with 17 bases between them. Germline lookup yields CDR1 MNHNS and CDR2 SASEGT. The CDR3 contains 15 residues. In nucleotides, the CDR3 is TGTGCCAGCAGTGAGAGTCCGGGACTTATAGCTGAAGCTTTCTTT. The encoded protein is CASSESPGLIAEAFF.

This clone was found a few times. At one end, the junction sequence differs from germline, possibly due to a read error. The chain employs TRBV19 and TRBJ2-5; perhaps D is TRBD1 or TRBD2 (5 bases each). In germline, CDR1 is LNHDA, CDR2 SQIVND (reference sequence). The CDR3 runs 13 residues. CDR3 coding DNA: TGTGCCAGTAGTAGCCGGGACCAGAGCGGCATGCACTTC. Its protein is CASSSRDQSGMHF.

The chain couples TRBV5-1 to TRBJ1-1, with 7 bases matching TRBD1. The germline CDR1 and CDR2 sequences are SGHRS and YFSETQ. The CDR3 is 13 amino acids. V lost 4 bases and J lost 7; bases outside the gene matches: 7. The CDR3 nucleotides are TGCGCCAGCAGCCGAGGGGGCGCGGATGAAGCTTTCTTT. It encodes CASSRGGADEAFF.

The rearrangement uses TRBV3-1 (or the pseudogene TRBV3-2) and TRBJ2-6, with D possibly being TRBD1 (5 bases). This CDR3 spans 18 amino acids. Germline V gene lookup returns CDR1 LGHDT and CDR2 YNNKEL (reference sequence). V lost 4 bases and J 0 bases, leaving 16 bases between the germline ends. In DNA, the CDR3 is TGTGCCAGCAGCCGGGTAGGCAGGGTAGCCTCTGGGGCCAACGTCCTGACTTTC. Amino acids: CASSRVGRVASGANVLTF.

The gene calls are TRBV5-4 and TRBJ1-2, with a weak D call TRBD1 (6 bases). CDR3 length: 14 residues. The germline gives CDR1 SGHNT, CDR2 YYREEE (reference sequence). The germline V and J ends were trimmed by 4 bases and 8 bases, with 18 bases remaining between them. This chain's CDR3 is CASSPDGGAKGYTF. CDR3 nucleotides: TGTGCCAGCAGCCCGGACGGGGGGGCGAAGGGCTACACCTTC.

The V call is TRBV11-2, the J call TRBJ2-3, with TRBD1 matching 9 bases. The CDR3 covers 15 residues. Germline assignment: CDR1 SGHAT and CDR2 FQNNGV. J was trimmed by 4 bases and V by 5 bases; bases with no gene match: 7. Here the CDR3 DNA reads TGTGCCAGCAGCCCCAGGGACAGGGTGGCAGATACGCAGTATTTT. Its translation: CASSPRDRVADTQYF. The full variable domain, in which reference TRBV11-2 and TRBJ2-3 provide the parts outside the CDR3, is EAGVAQSPRYKIIEKRQSVAFWCNPISGHATLYWYQQILGQGPKLLIQFQNNGVVDDSQLPKDRFSAERLKGVDSTLKIQPAKLEDSAVYLCASSPRDRVADTQYFGPGTRLTVL.

The genes are TRBV7-6 and TRBJ2-5, with a possible D match to TRBD2 (5 bases). The length of the CDR3 is 15 residues. The germline V and J ends were trimmed by 0 bases and 1 base, with 9 bases remaining between them. Germline V gives CDR1 SGHVS, CDR2 FNYEAQ. The CDR3 DNA reads as TGTGCCAGCAGCTTAGCGCGGACTTCCCAAGAGACCCAGTACTTC. It yields the protein CASSLARTSQETQYF.

The chain combines TRBV5-1 with TRBJ2-3; D is uncertain. The V end lost 0 bases, the J end lost 5 bases, and 13 bases lay between the germline ends. The CDR3 covers 15 residues. CDR1 and CDR2 (germline): SGHRS, YFSETQ. The DNA for the CDR3 is TGCGCCAGCAGCTTGGGGTCTGGGTACGGAGATACGCAGTATTTT. This translates into CASSLGSGYGDTQYF.

Regarding this clone: The identical CDR3 is also encoded by other nucleotide sequences in the sample. This rearrangement joins TRBV5-1 to TRBJ2-5; 7 nucleotides align to TRBD2. V shed 0 bases and J 2 bases; nucleotides not matched to a gene: 1. The V gene's germline CDR1 is SGHRS and CDR2 YFSETQ. The CDR3 is 14 amino acids. Here the CDR3 DNA reads TGCGCCAGCAGCTTGGTGGGGGGGCAAGAGACCCAGTACTTC. This gives the protein CASSLVGGQETQYF.

The chain has TRBV9 and TRBJ2-7; 10 bases are a match to TRBD1. Germline trimming cut 2 bases from V and 4 bases from J; bases unmatched to any gene: 6. The CDR3 spans 15 residues. Germline V gene lookup returns CDR1 SGDLS and CDR2 YYNGEE. The CDR3 loop reads CASSVGTGVAYEQYF. CDR3 coding DNA: TGTGCCAGCAGCGTCGGGACAGGGGTAGCATACGAGCAGTACTTC.

This clone was recorded once. This chain links TRBV27 with TRBJ1-6, with D possibly TRBD1 on 6 matching bases. V gave up 9 bases and J gave up 6 bases, with 15 bases separating them. Germline CDR1 MNHEY, CDR2 SMNVEV (reference sequence). This CDR3 comprises 14 residues. CDR3 amino acids: CASRPGQVNSPLHF. The CDR3 DNA reads as TGTGCCAGTAGACCGGGACAAGTTAATTCACCCCTCCACTTT.

The genes are TRBV9 and TRBJ2-5, with TRBD2 matching 8 bases. This CDR3 spans 14 amino acids. V lost 4 bases to trimming and J lost 5 bases; unmatched junction nucleotides: 7. Germline V lookup: CDR1 SGDLS, CDR2 YYNGEE. The DNA of the CDR3 is TGTGCCAGCAGCCCCCGCGGGGGGCGGGAGACCCAGTACTTC. This codes for CASSPRGGRETQYF.

This clone was counted a few times. The chain joins TRBV5-4 to TRBJ2-2, with D possibly being TRBD1 or TRBD2 (5 bases each). Germline lookup yields CDR1 SGHNT and CDR2 YYREEE (reference sequence). The CDR3 contains 13 residues. The V end was cut by 4 bases, the J end by 5 bases, with 9 bases between. DNA of the CDR3: TGTGCCAGCAGCCGAGGGGAAACCGGGGAGCTGTTTTTT. Its translation: CASSRGETGELFF.

The rearrangement links TRBV6-5 to TRBJ1-4; TRBD1 matches at 10 bases. J lost 9 bases, V lost 2 bases, and 9 bases had no gene match. The CDR3 runs 16 residues. Germline V lookup: CDR1 MNHEY, CDR2 SVGAGI. The CDR3 region has the DNA TGTGCCAGCAGTTACGGGACCGGGACAGGGGATCAAAAACTGTTTTTT. As protein: CASSYGTGTGDQKLFF.

The V call is TRBV9, the J call TRBJ1-3, with D tentatively TRBD1 (5 bases). This CDR3 region has 18 residues. Trimming pared 0 bases from V and 0 bases from J, leaving 16 bases between. Germline values: CDR1 SGDLS, CDR2 YYNGEE. DNA for the CDR3: TGTGCCAGCAGCGTAGCTACGGGGCTGTACGGCTCTGGAAACACCATATATTTT. Translated, it gives CASSVATGLYGSGNTIYF.

The rearrangement uses TRBV18 and TRBJ1-4; 8 bases align to TRBD1. CDR3 length: 15 amino acids. Germline-derived CDR1 and CDR2 are KGHSH and LQKENI. The trim removed 2 bases at V and 6 bases at J, leaving 5 bases unmatched. The CDR3 protein is CASSPTQGEDEKLFF. Here the CDR3 DNA reads TGTGCCAGCTCACCAACACAGGGGGAGGATGAAAAACTGTTTTTT.

This clone was seen only a few times. V gene TRBV9 combines with J gene TRBJ1-2; maybe TRBD1 (5 bases). The ends were cut back, 2 bases at V and 5 bases at J, with 16 bases in the middle. From germline, CDR1 is SGDLS and CDR2 YYNGEE. This CDR3 spans 15 amino acids. DNA of the CDR3: TGTGCCAGCAGCGTGGGCCTGGGCAGGGAATATGGCTACACCTTC. Translating gives CASSVGLGREYGYTF.

The chain carries TRBV4-1 and TRBJ1-3; D gene unclear. V was shortened by 1 base and J by 3 bases, with 10 bases between the two germline ends. This CDR3 spans 15 amino acids. Germline loops: CDR1 MGHRA, CDR2 YSYEKL. DNA for the CDR3: TGCGCCAGCAGCCAAGTGGTGGACCTTGGAAACACCATATATTTT. It codes for CASSQVVDLGNTIYF.